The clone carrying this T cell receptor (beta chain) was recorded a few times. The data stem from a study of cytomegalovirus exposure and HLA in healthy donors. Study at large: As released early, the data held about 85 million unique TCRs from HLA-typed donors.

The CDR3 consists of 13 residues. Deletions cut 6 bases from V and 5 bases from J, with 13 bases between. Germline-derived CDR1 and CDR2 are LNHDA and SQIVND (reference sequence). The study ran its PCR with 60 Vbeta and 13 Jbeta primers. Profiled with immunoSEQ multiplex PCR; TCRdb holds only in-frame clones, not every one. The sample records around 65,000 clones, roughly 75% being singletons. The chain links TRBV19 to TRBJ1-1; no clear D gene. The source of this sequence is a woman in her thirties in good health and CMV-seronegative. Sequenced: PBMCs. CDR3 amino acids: CASRVGRLTEAFF. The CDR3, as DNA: TGTGCCAGTAGGGTAGGCAGGCTAACTGAAGCTTTCTTT.